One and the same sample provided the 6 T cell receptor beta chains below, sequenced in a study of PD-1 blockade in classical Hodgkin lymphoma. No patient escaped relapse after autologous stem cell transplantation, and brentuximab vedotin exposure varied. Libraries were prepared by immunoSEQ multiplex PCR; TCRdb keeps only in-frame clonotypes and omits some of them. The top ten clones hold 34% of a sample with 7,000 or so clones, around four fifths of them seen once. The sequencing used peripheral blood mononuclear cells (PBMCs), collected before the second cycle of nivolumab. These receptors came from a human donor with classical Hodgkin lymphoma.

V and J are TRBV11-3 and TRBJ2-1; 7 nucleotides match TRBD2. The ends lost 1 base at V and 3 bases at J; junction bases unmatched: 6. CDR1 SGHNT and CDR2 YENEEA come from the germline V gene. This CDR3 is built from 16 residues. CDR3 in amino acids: CASSLGPSGLYNEQFF. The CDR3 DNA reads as TGTGCCAGCAGCTTAGGCCCTAGCGGCCTCTACAATGAGCAGTTCTTC.

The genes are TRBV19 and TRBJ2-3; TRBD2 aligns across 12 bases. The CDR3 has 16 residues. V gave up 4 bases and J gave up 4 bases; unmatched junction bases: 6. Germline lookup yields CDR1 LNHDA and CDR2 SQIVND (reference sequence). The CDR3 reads CASSTDSSGRADTQYF. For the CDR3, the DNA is TGTGCCAGTAGTACCGACTCTAGCGGGAGGGCAGATACGCAGTATTTT. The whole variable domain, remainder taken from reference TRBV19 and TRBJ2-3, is DGGITQSPKYLFRKEGQNVTLSCEQNLNHDAMYWYRQDPGQGLRLIYYSQIVNDFQKGDIAEGYSVSREKKESFPLTVTSAQKNPTAFYLCASSTDSSGRADTQYFGPGTRLTVL.

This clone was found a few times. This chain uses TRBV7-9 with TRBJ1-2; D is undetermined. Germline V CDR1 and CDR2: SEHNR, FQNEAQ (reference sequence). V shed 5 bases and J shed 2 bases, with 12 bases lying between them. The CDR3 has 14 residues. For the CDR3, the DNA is TGTGCCAGCAGCGCCCCCGTCCGCAACTATGGCTACACCTTC. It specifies CASSAPVRNYGYTF. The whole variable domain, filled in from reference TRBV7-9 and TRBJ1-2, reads DTGVSQNPRHKITKRGQNVTFRCDPISEHNRLYWYRQTLGQGPEFLTYFQNEAQLEKSRLLSDRFSAERPKGSFSTLEIQRTEQGDSAMYLCASSAPVRNYGYTFGSGTRLTVV.

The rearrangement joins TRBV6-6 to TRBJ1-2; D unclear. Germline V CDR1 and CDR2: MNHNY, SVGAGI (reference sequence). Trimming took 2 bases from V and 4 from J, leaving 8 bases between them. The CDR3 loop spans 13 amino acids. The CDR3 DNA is TGTGCCAGCAGTTACCCCGCCAGCTATGGCTACACCTTC. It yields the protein CASSYPASYGYTF.

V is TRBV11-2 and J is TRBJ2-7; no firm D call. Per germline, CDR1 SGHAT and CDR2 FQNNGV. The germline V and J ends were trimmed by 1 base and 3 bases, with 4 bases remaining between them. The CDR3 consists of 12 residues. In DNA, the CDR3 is TGTGCCAGCAGCTTAGGCAGCTACGAGCAGTACTTC. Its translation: CASSLGSYEQYF.

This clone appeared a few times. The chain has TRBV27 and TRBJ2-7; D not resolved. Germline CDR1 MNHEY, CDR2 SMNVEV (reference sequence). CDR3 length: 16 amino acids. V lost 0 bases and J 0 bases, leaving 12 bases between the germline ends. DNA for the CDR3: TGTGCCAGCAGTTTATCGACCGGGTCTATCTCCTACGAGCAGTACTTC. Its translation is CASSLSTGSISYEQYF.